The 30 T cell receptor beta chains below all came from one sample that was sequenced in a study of cytomegalovirus exposure and HLA in healthy donors. PCR amplification relied on 60 Vbeta primers (plus 13 Jbeta primers). Sequencing used immunoSEQ multiplex PCR; TCRdb keeps in-frame clones, though not all of them. The sample has around 95,000 clones, under 85% seen once; the top ten hold approximately 4%. The sample comprised PBMCs. Every receptor here comes from a female donor in good health and CMV-seropositive.

The V call is TRBV6-6, the J call TRBJ2-2, with a possible D match to TRBD1 (6 bases). CDR1 and CDR2 from the germline V gene are MNHNY and SVGAGI (reference sequence). Deletions cut 6 bases from V and 0 bases from J, with 11 bases between. CDR3 length: 15 residues. Here the CDR3 reads CASRGDRPNTGELFF. The CDR3 DNA reads TGTGCCAGCAGGGGAGACAGGCCGAACACCGGGGAGCTGTTTTTT.

This chain links TRBV2 with TRBJ1-4; 7 nucleotides agree with TRBD1. The CDR3 sequence is 14 residues long. CDR1 is SNHLY, CDR2 FYNNEI, per germline. V was pared by 11 bases and J by 0 bases, with 6 bases of the junction left unmatched. In DNA form, the CDR3 reads TGTGCCGGAAGACAGGGTTCAACTAATGAAAAACTGTTTTTT. Translated, it gives CAGRQGSTNEKLFF.

This chain links TRBV5-1 with TRBJ1-5; 9 positions agree with TRBD1. Germline V lookup: CDR1 SGHRS, CDR2 YFSETQ. The CDR3 totals 13 residues. Unmatched junction bases numbered 8, after V lost 5 bases and J lost 11 bases. CDR3 DNA sequence: TGCGCCAGCAGTTCAGACGGGACAGGGTCCCAGCATTTT. The encoded protein is CASSSDGTGSQHF. Based on the CDR3 plus reference TRBV5-1 and TRBJ1-5, the full variable domain is KAGVTQTPRYLIKTRGQQVTLSCSPISGHRSVSWYQQTPGQGLQFLFEYFSETQRNKGNFPGRFSGRQFSNSRSEMNVSTLELGDSALYLCASSSDGTGSQHFGDGTRLSIL.

The chain uses TRBV19 and TRBJ1-4; TRBD1 matches 8 bases. CDR1 and CDR2 (germline): LNHDA, SQIVND (reference sequence). J gave up 7 bases and V 8 bases, and 9 bases lay outside the gene matches. This CDR3 contains 14 residues. In DNA, the CDR3 is TGTGCCAGTGGGGACAGGCAAACGGGTGAAAAACTGTTTTTT. Encoded protein: CASGDRQTGEKLFF.

The V call is TRBV6-1, the J call TRBJ2-7; D possibly corresponds to TRBD1 (6 bases). The CDR3 totals 14 residues. Trimming stripped 7 bases from V and 4 bases from J, with 17 bases between. From germline, CDR1 is MNHNS and CDR2 SASEGT. CDR3 bases: TGTGCCAGCACTGTCGGGCGAGGGGGATACGAGCAGTACTTC. Translated, it gives CASTVGRGGYEQYF.

V gene TRBV5-6 combines with J gene TRBJ2-5, with 8 nucleotides matching TRBD2. CDR1 is SGHDT, CDR2 YYEEEE, per germline. CDR3 size: 16 residues. After removal of 7 bases from V and 3 bases from J, the junction contained 14 bases not matched to a gene. CDR3 in amino acids: CASHRTGGPRKETQYF. Here the CDR3 DNA reads TGTGCCAGCCACCGGACGGGGGGGCCTCGTAAAGAGACCCAGTACTTC.

The V and J genes are TRBV13 and TRBJ2-5; D is perhaps TRBD2 (5 bases). V gave up 5 bases and J gave up 3 bases, with 25 bases separating them. Germline values: CDR1 PRHDT, CDR2 FYEKMQ (reference sequence). CDR3 length equals 18 residues. This CDR3 is CASSPGVGRSSFEETQYF. The CDR3 nucleotides read TGTGCCAGCAGCCCCGGGGTAGGGCGAAGTTCCTTCGAAGAGACCCAGTACTTC.

This CDR3 reads CASSPSGGLTDTQYF. The CDR3 DNA follows: TGTGCCAGCAGCCCGAGCGGGGGGTTGACAGATACGCAGTATTTT. The rearrangement joins TRBV7-6 to TRBJ2-3, with 9 bases matching TRBD2. V lost 5 bases and J lost 3; bases outside the gene matches: 6. The CDR3 extends over 15 amino acids. Per the germline V gene, CDR1 is SGHVS and CDR2 is FNYEAQ.

The chain joins TRBV15 to TRBJ2-1; tentatively, D is TRBD1 (6 bases). This CDR3 region has 11 residues. The V end was cut by 1 base, the J end by 15 bases, with 10 bases between. The V gene's germline CDR1 is LNHNV and CDR2 YYDKDF (reference sequence). As DNA, the CDR3 is TGTGCCACCAGCAGAGGCCAGGGGTTGTTCTTC. Its protein is CATSRGQGLFF.

In regard to this clone: The same CDR3 can be traced to other DNA sequences in this sample. The chain combines TRBV9 with TRBJ2-2; 8 bases are a match to TRBD2. Trimming took 0 bases from V and 6 from J; bases not matched to a gene: 10. This CDR3 region has 17 residues. Per the germline V gene, CDR1 is SGDLS and CDR2 is YYNGEE. The CDR3 DNA is TGTGCCAGCAGCGTAGAAGCCACGGGGGGGGACGCCGGGGAGCTGTTTTTT. Encoded protein: CASSVEATGGDAGELFF.

The rearrangement uses TRBV2 and TRBJ1-3; tentative D call: TRBD1 (6 bases). V was shortened by 4 bases and J by 8 bases, with 15 bases between the two germline ends. The CDR3 is 14 residues long. Germline values: CDR1 SNHLY, CDR2 FYNNEI. CDR3 DNA: TGTGCCAGCAGTGGAAACAGGGTCCTGGACACCATATATTTT. Translation gives CASSGNRVLDTIYF. Full variable domain (outside the CDR3, taken from reference TRBV2 and TRBJ1-3): EPEVTQTPSHQVTQMGQEVILRCVPISNHLYFYWYRQILGQKVEFLVSFYNNEISEKSEIFDDQFSVERPDGSNFTLKIRSTKLEDSAMYFCASSGNRVLDTIYFGEGSWLTVV.

CDR3 amino acids: CASSLSLAGGGTGELFF. CDR3 nucleotides: TGCGCCAGCAGCTTGTCGCTAGCGGGGGGGGGCACCGGGGAGCTGTTTTTT. The V and J genes are TRBV5-1 and TRBJ2-2; 12 positions agree with TRBD2. CDR1 is SGHRS, CDR2 YFSETQ, per germline. V lost 1 base to trimming and J lost 4 bases; unmatched junction nucleotides: 5. This CDR3 contains 17 residues.

This chain connects TRBV25-1 to TRBJ2-3; the D gene is possibly TRBD1 (5 bases). V was cut by 0 bases and J by 0 bases, with 13 bases left in between. The CDR3 runs to 17 residues. CDR1 and CDR2 (germline): MGHDK, SYGVNS. CDR3 DNA: TGTGCCAGCAGTGAATATAACCCAGGGCGGAGCACAGATACGCAGTATTTT. Protein sequence: CASSEYNPGRSTDTQYF.

This sequence joins TRBV28 and TRBJ2-7; a weak D match, TRBD2 (6 bases). Germline-derived CDR1 and CDR2 are MDHEN and SYDVKM. V was trimmed by 8 bases and J by 0 bases, leaving 11 bases between them. The length of the CDR3 is 13 residues. The chain's CDR3 is CASERDFSYEQYF. The CDR3 bases are TGTGCCAGCGAAAGGGACTTCTCCTACGAGCAGTACTTC.

A single count supports this clone. The chain uses TRBV7-9 and TRBJ2-7; TRBD2 agrees at 8 bases. Per germline, CDR1 SEHNR and CDR2 FQNEAQ (reference sequence). This CDR3 comprises 16 residues. V shed 5 bases and J 0 bases; nucleotides not matched to a gene: 9. CDR3 residues: CASSPSYGRDSYEQYF. The CDR3 DNA reads as TGTGCCAGCAGCCCATCATACGGGAGGGACTCCTACGAGCAGTACTTC.

The chain links TRBV5-1 to TRBJ1-5, with D possibly matching TRBD1 (6 bases). Germline V gene data show CDR1 as SGHRS and CDR2 as YFSETQ. V was pared by 0 bases and J by 5 bases, with 9 bases between. CDR3 length: 14 amino acids. CDR3 in amino acids: CASSLASGDQPQHF. Written as DNA, the CDR3 is TGCGCCAGCAGCTTGGCCTCAGGGGATCAGCCCCAGCATTTT.

The rearrangement links TRBV4-1 to TRBJ1-2; no clear D. Germline V gene lookup returns CDR1 MGHRA and CDR2 YSYEKL. Trimming shortened V by 6 bases and J by 5 bases, and 10 bases separated the two germline ends. This CDR3 has 12 residues. The CDR3 sequence is CASSEGEYGYTF. The CDR3 DNA follows: TGCGCCAGCAGTGAAGGAGAGTATGGCTACACCTTC.

This clone has only a few counts. The chain combines TRBV5-4 with TRBJ2-7, with a weak D call TRBD2 (6 bases). This CDR3 comprises 15 residues. Looked up from germline, CDR1 is SGHNT and CDR2 is YYREEE (reference sequence). V lost 4 bases and J lost 2, with 16 bases in between. The CDR3 nucleotides read TGTGCCAGCAGCGCCGGGACTTCCTATACCTACGAGCAGTACTTC. It encodes CASSAGTSYTYEQYF.

The J gene is TRBJ2-1, the V gene TRBV19, with 9 bases aligning to TRBD1. The CDR3 covers 16 residues. Germline V gene lookup returns CDR1 LNHDA and CDR2 SQIVND (reference sequence). V lost 1 base and J lost 5; bases outside the gene matches: 6. CDR3 DNA: TGTGCCAGTAGTATAGGGACAGGGGTATTAAACAATGAGCAGTTCTTC. It codes for CASSIGTGVLNNEQFF.

The V and J genes are TRBV5-4 and TRBJ1-2; 12 nucleotides match TRBD1. The CDR3 is 17 residues long. V was pared by 5 bases and J by 2 bases, with 10 bases of the junction left unmatched. CDR1 and CDR2 from the germline V gene are SGHNT and YYREEE (reference sequence). Here the CDR3 DNA reads TGTGCCAGCAGACGTCCCGGGACAGGGGGCGGGAACTATGGCTACACCTTC. Translation gives CASRRPGTGGGNYGYTF.

The chain carries TRBV7-9 and TRBJ2-7; no clear D gene. Germline V gene sequence: CDR1 SEHNR, CDR2 FQNEAQ (reference sequence). The CDR3 sequence is 17 residues long. V lost 5 bases, J lost 0 bases, and 20 bases lay in between. The CDR3 nucleotides read TGTGCCAGCAGCCCCCCTTTTGGGCAGACGAGCTCCTACGAGCAGTACTTC. Encoded protein: CASSPPFGQTSSYEQYF.

This sequence joins TRBV10-2 and TRBJ2-7; a possible D gene is TRBD2 (5 bases). Between the trimmed V and J ends, which lost 4 bases and 2 bases, there was a span of 18 bases. The CDR3 totals 16 residues. Germline-derived CDR1 and CDR2 are WSHSY and SAAADI. The CDR3 DNA reads TGCGCCAGCAGTGGAAGAAGCGGCCTGCGCCCCTACGAGCAGTACTTC. Translation gives CASSGRSGLRPYEQYF.

The rearrangement uses TRBV15 and TRBJ1-2; 8 bases line up with TRBD1. Trimming removed 0 bases from V and 7 bases from J; junction bases left unmatched: 7. The germline gives CDR1 LNHNV, CDR2 YYDKDF (reference sequence). This CDR3 region has 15 residues. The CDR3 DNA reads as TGTGCCACCAGCAGAGACGGACAGGGATCTTGTGGCTACACCTTC. This codes for CATSRDGQGSCGYTF.

CDR3: CASSEQGQAGGEQYF. CDR3 nucleotide sequence: TGTGCCAGCAGTGAACAAGGTCAGGCCGGGGGAGAGCAGTACTTC. The chain employs TRBV6-1 and TRBJ2-7, with a possible D match to TRBD2 (6 bases). This CDR3 has 15 amino acids. CDR1 is MNHNS and CDR2 is SASEGT in the germline V gene. The V end lost 2 bases, the J end lost 7 bases, and 18 bases lay between the germline ends.

This clone turned up a few times. The chain employs TRBV6-5 and TRBJ1-2; 7 bases align to TRBD1. The CDR3 spans 13 residues. Trimming removed 2 bases from V and 7 bases from J; junction bases left unmatched: 4. Germline values: CDR1 MNHEY, CDR2 SVGAGI. The CDR3 bases are TGTGCCAGCAGTTACAGGACAGGCTTTGGCTACACCTTC. Translation: CASSYRTGFGYTF.

V and J are TRBV2 and TRBJ1-5; 8 bases line up with TRBD1. The CDR3 runs 15 residues. Germline CDR1 is SNHLY and CDR2 is FYNNEI. With V trimmed by 1 base and J by 6 bases, 5 bases remained unmatched. Written as DNA, the CDR3 is TGTGCCAGCAGTGAAGGTAACAGGGGGTTTCAGCCCCAGCATTTT. Amino acids: CASSEGNRGFQPQHF.

The genes are TRBV21-1 and TRBJ1-5; TRBD1, the table's D call, lacks a check against the DNA. TRBV21-1 is a pseudogene segment. This CDR3 contains 14 residues. The CDR3: CASSTNRVGQPQHF. The CDR3 coding sequence is TGTGCCAGCAGCACCAACAGGGTTGGGCAGCCCCAGCATTTT.

The chain recombines TRBV14 with TRBJ1-1; D uncertain. Trimming left V 6 bases short and J 7 bases short, with 9 bases between. The CDR3 contains 11 residues. Per germline, CDR1 SGHDN and CDR2 FVKESK. CDR3 region: CASSRSREAFF. The CDR3 DNA sequence: TGTGCCAGCAGTCGAAGCCGTGAAGCTTTCTTT.

The gene calls are TRBV10-3 and TRBJ1-5; D is perhaps TRBD1 (6 bases). The CDR3 consists of 13 residues. Trimming shortened V by 10 bases and J by 6 bases, and 16 bases separated the two germline ends. Germline V gene data show CDR1 as ENHRY and CDR2 as SYGVKD. CDR3 sequence: CATCRQEGQPQHF. DNA for the CDR3: TGTGCCACCTGTCGACAGGAAGGTCAGCCCCAGCATTTT.

The rearrangement joins TRBV28 to TRBJ2-7, with 8 bases aligning to TRBD1. V lost 1 base, J lost 4 bases, and 15 bases stayed unmatched. Per the germline V gene, CDR1 is MDHEN and CDR2 is SYDVKM. The CDR3 extends over 18 amino acids. CDR3 sequence (DNA): TGTGCCAGCAGTTTATTAATCGTAGGGATCGGACAGGGATACGAGCAGTACTTC. Its translation: CASSLLIVGIGQGYEQYF.